The clone carrying this TCR beta chain was counted only a few times. One entry per CDR3 protein, called by TCRdb with MiXCR from the 5' RACE reads. The data show about 340,000 distinct CDR3 sequences, around a sixth seen once. These data belong to a study of T-cell memory formation after mild COVID-19. Germline CDR1 SEHNR, CDR2 FQNEAQ (reference sequence). V lost 8 bases to trimming and J lost 0 bases; unmatched junction nucleotides: 6. The CDR3 sequence is 15 residues long. This sequence originates from a man younger than 35 who had mild COVID-19 (a few samples of this study predate the infection). Cell type and time point are not known. Material: PBMCs or a T cell subset sorted from them (not recorded which). V usage is TRBV7-9 and J usage is TRBJ2-2; 7 positions agree with TRBD1. This chain's CDR3 is CASGRQGANTGELFF. The CDR3 DNA sequence: TGTGCCAGCGGACGACAGGGCGCGAACACCGGGGAGCTGTTTTTT. Supplemented by reference TRBV7-9 and TRBJ2-2, the full variable domain reads DTGVSQNPRHKITKRGQNVTFRCDPISEHNRLYWYRQTLGQGPEFLTYFQNEAQLEKSRLLSDRFSAERPKGSFSTLEIQRTEQGDSAMYLCASGRQGANTGELFFGEGSRLTVL.